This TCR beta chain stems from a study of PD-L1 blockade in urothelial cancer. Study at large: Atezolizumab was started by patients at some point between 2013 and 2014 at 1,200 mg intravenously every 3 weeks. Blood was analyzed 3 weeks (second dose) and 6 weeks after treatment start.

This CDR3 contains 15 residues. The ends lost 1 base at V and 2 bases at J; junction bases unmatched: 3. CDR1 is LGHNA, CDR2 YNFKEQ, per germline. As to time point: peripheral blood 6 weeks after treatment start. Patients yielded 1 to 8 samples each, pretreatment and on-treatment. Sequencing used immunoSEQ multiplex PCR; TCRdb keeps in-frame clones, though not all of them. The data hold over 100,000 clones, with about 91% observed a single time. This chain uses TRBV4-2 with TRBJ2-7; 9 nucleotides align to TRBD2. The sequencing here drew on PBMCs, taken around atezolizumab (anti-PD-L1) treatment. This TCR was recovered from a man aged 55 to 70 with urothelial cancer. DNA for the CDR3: TGTGCCAGCAGCCAAGGAGGACTAGCGCCCTACGAGCAGTACTTC. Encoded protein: CASSQGGLAPYEQYF.